These 10 T cell receptor beta chains originate from one sample sequenced in a study of OX40 agonist ivuxolimab in advanced cancers. The protocol was immunoSEQ multiplex PCR, while the TCRdb copy is restricted to in-frame clones and leaves out a portion. The data contain 65,000 to 80,000 clones, about 89% of them singletons. Here the sequenced sample was CD4+ or CD8+ T cells sorted from blood, taken in a trial of the OX40 agonist ivuxolimab. The receptors come from an adult with an advanced solid tumor such as melanoma, head and neck, liver or kidney cancer.

V and J are TRBV27 and TRBJ2-1, with a tentative D call TRBD1 (6 bases). The length of the CDR3 is 18 residues. Germline V gene sequence: CDR1 MNHEY, CDR2 SMNVEV (reference sequence). V shed 3 bases and J shed 0 bases, with 18 bases lying between them. The CDR3 loop reads CASSFSLGGGFSYNEQFF. Here the CDR3 DNA reads TGTGCCAGCAGTTTTTCCCTTGGGGGCGGATTCTCCTACAATGAGCAGTTCTTC.

V gene TRBV19 combines with J gene TRBJ1-4; no reliable D call. CDR3 length equals 13 residues. From germline, CDR1 is LNHDA and CDR2 SQIVND (reference sequence). Trimming stripped 6 bases from V and 8 bases from J, with 13 bases between. CDR3 sequence reads: CASRVTLGEKLFF. The CDR3 bases are TGTGCCAGTAGAGTAACATTGGGGGAAAAACTGTTTTTT.

This CDR3 reads CASSAGGKETQYF. CDR3 DNA: TGCGCCAGCAGTGCGGGAGGGAAAGAGACCCAGTACTTC. The chain employs TRBV10-1 and TRBJ2-5; TRBD2 matches 8 bases. The CDR3 consists of 13 residues. Trimming cost V 4 bases and J 3 bases; bases outside gene matches: 1. The germline V gene encodes CDR1 WNHNN and CDR2 SYGVQD (reference sequence).

The V call is TRBV6-6, the J call TRBJ2-1; 9 bases line up with TRBD2. Germline trimming cut 6 bases from V and 6 bases from J; bases unmatched to any gene: 3. This CDR3 region has 13 residues. CDR1 and CDR2 from the germline V gene are MNHNY and SVGAGI (reference sequence). CDR3 amino acids: CASRGSGSNEQFF. The CDR3, as DNA: TGTGCCAGCAGGGGTAGCGGGAGCAATGAGCAGTTCTTC.

The V and J genes are TRBV28 and TRBJ1-4; D gene uncertain. CDR3 length equals 16 residues. V lost 2 bases and J lost 2, with 12 bases in between. Germline assignment: CDR1 MDHEN and CDR2 SYDVKM. CDR3 bases: TGTGCCAGCAGTTTAGCCGCGGGAGTCACTAATGAAAAACTGTTTTTT. Protein product: CASSLAAGVTNEKLFF.

This sequence joins TRBV5-1 and TRBJ1-4; D is ambiguous. The germline V gene has CDR1 SGHRS and CDR2 YFSETQ. Deletions cut 7 bases from V and 0 bases from J, with 13 bases between. The CDR3 spans 15 residues. Here the CDR3 DNA reads TGCGCCAGCGCCCACGAAACTGCAACTAATGAAAAACTGTTTTTT. Translated, it gives CASAHETATNEKLFF.

The chain joins TRBV5-1 to TRBJ1-2, with D perhaps matching TRBD1 (5 bases). The CDR3 loop spans 15 amino acids. The V gene's germline CDR1 is SGHRS and CDR2 YFSETQ. V lost 0 bases and J 3 bases, leaving 12 bases between the germline ends. CDR3 coding DNA: TGCGCCAGCAGCTTGGATGGCAGGGTGGACTATGGCTACACCTTC. It specifies CASSLDGRVDYGYTF.

The chain has TRBV19 and TRBJ2-3; D possibly matches TRBD1 or TRBD2 (5 bases each). V was clipped by 4 bases and J by 1 base, with 9 bases between them. This CDR3 spans 14 amino acids. Germline CDR1 and CDR2: LNHDA and SQIVND (reference sequence). CDR3 sequence: CASSKGPGTDTQYF. The CDR3 nucleotides read TGTGCCAGTAGTAAGGGACCTGGCACAGATACGCAGTATTTT.

The rearrangement links TRBV4-2 to TRBJ2-5; possibly TRBD1 or TRBD2 for D (6 bases each). Germline CDR1 is LGHNA and CDR2 is YNFKEQ. V was pared by 1 base and J by 5 bases, with 11 bases between. The CDR3 loop spans 14 amino acids. The CDR3 spells CASSQGGLAETQYF. DNA for the CDR3: TGTGCCAGCAGCCAAGGGGGGCTAGCGGAGACCCAGTACTTC.

For the CDR3, the DNA is TGTGCCAGCAGTCCAACAGGGGTTGGCAATCAGCCCCAGCATTTT. Its translation is CASSPTGVGNQPQHF. This chain connects TRBV6-5 to TRBJ1-5, with 7 bases lining up with TRBD1. J lost 2 bases, V lost 5 bases, and 6 bases had no gene match. There are 15 residues in the CDR3. CDR1 is MNHEY and CDR2 is SVGAGI in the germline V gene.